This is a list of T cell receptor beta chains from one sample in a study of blood T cell repertoires in COVID-19. This table comes from immunoSEQ multiplex PCR, and its TCRdb copy is limited to in-frame clones, with some not included. The table shows approximately 330,000 clones, with around 87% occurring only once. Specimen: peripheral blood. The receptors derive from a woman aged 50 to 60 with active or convalescent COVID-19. Each CDR3 is given with its conserved first and last residue. D genes are given only for firm matches. Size values are once, few and many counts, or a class for expanded clones, and some rows have none.

-	TRBV11-3	TRBJ1-1	-	TGTGCCAGCAGCTTGGGACGGGGGTTTGAAGCTTTCTTT	CASSLGRGFEAFF
-	TRBV5-4	TRBJ2-1	-	TGTGCCAGCAGCTTGGTCTACCAGGGGACGGATGAGCAGTTCTTC	CASSLVYQGTDEQFF
-	TRBV9	TRBJ2-1	-	TGTGCCAGCAGCATCACCTCTACTAGTTACAATGAGCAGTTCTTC	CASSITSTSYNEQFF
-	TRBV7-9	TRBJ2-7	TRBD1	TGTGCCAGCAGCTTGATCCGGGACAGCGTCTACGAGCAGTACTTC	CASSLIRDSVYEQYF
-	TRBV28	TRBJ2-1	TRBD1	TGTGCCAGCAGCCTCGGGACAGGGGGCAATGAGCAGTTCTTC	CASSLGTGGNEQFF
-	TRBV5-4	TRBJ1-1	-	TGTGCCAGCAGCTTGGGCCAGGGGTACACTGAAGCTTTCTTT	CASSLGQGYTEAFF
once	TRBV7-6	TRBJ1-1	TRBD1	TGTGCCAGCAGCCCGGACAGGGGGGCTGAAGCTTTCTTT	CASSPDRGAEAFF
-	TRBV11-2	TRBJ2-3	TRBD2	TGTGCCAGCAGCGTAGCGGGAGAGATGGTGTCAGATACGCAGTATTTT	CASSVAGEMVSDTQYF
-	TRBV5-1	TRBJ2-5	-	TGCGCCAGCAGTGGGGGCCAACAAGAGACCCAGTACTTC	CASSGGQQETQYF
-	TRBV30	TRBJ1-5	TRBD1	TGTGCCTGGACCAAAGGGACAGGGGCCTTCTATAGCAATCAGCCCCAGCATTTT	CAWTKGTGAFYSNQPQHF
-	TRBV7-2	TRBJ1-5	-	TGTGCCAGCAGTTGGTCGACAGCCTCTGGCAATCAGCCCCAGCATTTT	CASSWSTASGNQPQHF
once	TRBV18	TRBJ2-6	-	TGTGCCAGCTCACCAACCCAGGGGTCCGGGGCCAACGTCCTGACTTTC	CASSPTQGSGANVLTF
-	TRBV12-5	TRBJ1-2	-	TGTGCTAGTGGTTTGGTACAAGATCACTATGGCTACACCTTC	CASGLVQDHYGYTF
-	TRBV7-2	TRBJ1-1	TRBD1	TGTGCCAGCAGCGGACGGAACAGGGGGTGGAACACTGAAGCTTTCTTT	CASSGRNRGWNTEAFF
-	TRBV18	TRBJ2-7	-	TGTGCCAGCTCACCACCAAGAATGGGCAGCGAGCAGTACTTC	CASSPPRMGSEQYF
-	TRBV28	TRBJ1-5	TRBD1	TGTGCCAGCAGTTTTCGACAGGGGGGTCAGCCCCAGCATTTT	CASSFRQGGQPQHF
once	TRBV19	TRBJ1-4	TRBD1	TGTGCCAGTAGTCGGGAGGGGGCCTCGGGTGCTAATGAAAAACTGTTTTTT	CASSREGASGANEKLFF
once	TRBV5-6	TRBJ1-1	-	TGTGCCAGCAGCTTTGCCACAATCATGACTGAAGCTTTCTTT	CASSFATIMTEAFF
-	TRBV19	TRBJ2-7	-	TGTGCCAGTAGTTTTTTCTTTCGCCTAGCGCACGACTCTCAGTACTTC	CASSFFFRLAHDSQYF
many	TRBV19	TRBJ2-2	TRBD2	TGTGCCAGTAAGGCGGGAGAAGGGACCGGGGAGCTGTTTTTT	CASKAGEGTGELFF
many	TRBV15	TRBJ1-4	TRBD1	TGTGCCACCAGCCCAGCGGGACAGGGGGGTGAAAAACTGTTTTTT	CATSPAGQGGEKLFF
-	TRBV11-1	TRBJ1-1	-	TGTGCCAGCAGATTTGACAGGCAGCCTGAAGCTTTCTTT	CASRFDRQPEAFF
-	TRBV4-1	TRBJ1-3	TRBD1	TGCGCCAGCAGCCAGAGGGACAGGGGATCTGGAAACACCATATATTTT	CASSQRDRGSGNTIYF
-	TRBV10-3	TRBJ1-2	TRBD1	TGTGCCATCAGCTCCTCAGGGACAGGGGGCGCGGATGGCTACACCTTC	CAISSSGTGGADGYTF
-	TRBV19	TRBJ2-5	TRBD1	TGTGCCAGTAGTAGCCGACAGGGGAGCGAGACCCAGTACTTC	CASSSRQGSETQYF
-	TRBV29-1	TRBJ1-1	TRBD1	TGCAGCGTTGCCCCGACAGGGGAGGACACTGAAGCTTTCTTT	CSVAPTGEDTEAFF
-	TRBV27	TRBJ1-5	-	TGTGCCAGCACCCCCAGCGGGGCCCCTAATCAGCCCCAGCATTTT	CASTPSGAPNQPQHF
-	TRBV7-6	TRBJ1-5	-	TGTGCCAGCAGCTTAGCGAATTCAGGGGCGGGTCAGCCCCAGCATTTT	CASSLANSGAGQPQHF
once	TRBV27	TRBJ2-7	TRBD1	TGTGCCAGCAGTTTAAGGGGACAGTTTTCTTACGAGCAGTACTTC	CASSLRGQFSYEQYF
once	TRBV20-1	TRBJ1-1	-	TGCAGTGCTAATATCGGGGAAGGAGCTTTCTTT	CSANIGEGAFF
-	TRBV2	TRBJ2-2	-	TGTGCCAGCCGGGACTCGAACACCGGGGAGCTGTTTTTT	CASRDSNTGELFF
-	TRBV3-1/TRBV3-2	TRBJ1-2	TRBD1	TGTGCCAGCAGCCGCACCCTCACCGGGACAGCCGCCCACTATGGCTACACCTTC	CASSRTLTGTAAHYGYTF
-	TRBV7-2	TRBJ1-5	TRBD1	TGTGCCAGCAGCTCTCCAGGGGGCCGTCAGCCCCAGCATTTT	CASSSPGGRQPQHF
-	TRBV5-6	TRBJ1-2	-	TGTGCCAGCAGCCCCCTGGACAGTGCAACCCTCTATGGCTACACCTTC	CASSPLDSATLYGYTF
few	TRBV4-1	TRBJ2-1	TRBD2	TGCGCCAGCAGCCAAGGCGGACTTCGCCAGCGGGAGGGGGGTAATGAGCAGTTCTTC	CASSQGGLRQREGGNEQFF
-	TRBV29-1	TRBJ1-1	TRBD1	TGCAGCGCCACTGGACAGGTGAACACTGAAGCTTTCTTT	CSATGQVNTEAFF
-	TRBV6-1	TRBJ1-1	-	TGTGCCAGCAGTGAAGCGCTCGGGGTCACTGAAGCTTTCTTT	CASSEALGVTEAFF
-	TRBV28	TRBJ2-7	TRBD2	TGTGCCAGCAGTACTAGCGGGAGGTTGGCGTACGAGCAGTACTTC	CASSTSGRLAYEQYF
-	TRBV9	TRBJ2-7	-	TGTGCCAGCAGCAGAGCCTCCAGGGATACTACGGGGCAGTACTTC	CASSRASRDTTGQYF
-	TRBV10-3	TRBJ2-3	TRBD1	TGTGCCATCAGTGAGTCTAGGGGACAGCTAGCTTTTAGCACAGATACGCAGTATTTT	CAISESRGQLAFSTDTQYF
-	TRBV14	TRBJ2-7	-	TGTGCCAGCCTCCAGAGGAGGGTAGGGTTCTCCTACGAGCAGTACTTC	CASLQRRVGFSYEQYF